This T cell receptor (beta chain) was observed in a study of blood T cell repertoires in COVID-19. Study as a whole: The United States, Italy and Spain provided the acute and convalescent COVID-19 samples. Sample material is recorded as cDNA or gDNA derived from T cells, B-cell-depleted T cells, or PBMCs.

The V and J ends lost 4 bases and 0 bases respectively, with 8 bases between them. The germline gives CDR1 LGHNT, CDR2 FRNRAP. The CDR3 has 14 residues. In the source study's methods: Reference gene primer amplification gave estimated nucleated cell counts. Sequencing used immunoSEQ multiplex PCR; TCRdb keeps in-frame clones, though not all of them. From that table come the V and J calls and clone size; the DNA was used to work out D and trimming. There are around 130,000 clones in the sample; about 86% occur only once, and about 2% lies in the top ten. The sequencing sample was made of peripheral blood. The rearrangement uses TRBV12-5 and TRBJ2-3; possibly TRBD1 for D (5 bases). This clonotype was obtained from a woman in her forties or fifties with acute or convalescent COVID-19. DNA for the CDR3: TGTGCTAGTGGTTCTAGACAGAGCACAGATACGCAGTATTTT. Translating it yields CASGSRQSTDTQYF.